The clone carrying this T cell receptor (beta chain) was found a few times. The identical CDR3 is also encoded by other nucleotide sequences in the sample. This entry comes from a study of blood T cell repertoires in COVID-19. Study-wide context: Sites across the United States, Italy and Spain contributed samples from acute and convalescent COVID-19. In each case, the material was cDNA or gDNA derived from T cells, B-cell-depleted T cells, or PBMCs.

CDR3 size: 14 residues. Germline V gene data show CDR1 as SNHLY and CDR2 as FYNNEI. The V and J ends lost 2 bases and 1 base respectively, with 5 bases between them. Per the authors' pipeline: Counts of nucleated cells, estimated from reference gene primer amplification, were obtained. Sequencing used immunoSEQ multiplex PCR; TCRdb keeps in-frame clones, though not all of them. D and trimming come from the DNA, and the V and J calls and clone size come from that table. Here the sample spans some 120,000 clones, 85% to 90% being singletons. Sequencing used peripheral blood. This TCR derives from a woman between 50 and 59 years old with active or convalescent COVID-19. The V call is TRBV2, the J call TRBJ2-2, with D unresolved. The DNA for the CDR3 is TGTGCCAGCAGTGAAACCAGGAACACCGGGGAGCTGTTTTTT. Translating it yields CASSETRNTGELFF.